Sequencing of this T cell receptor (beta chain) was carried out in a study of cytomegalovirus exposure and HLA in healthy donors. The length of the CDR3 is 15 residues. Germline CDR1 LNHDA, CDR2 SQIVND (reference sequence). J was trimmed by 3 bases and V by 5 bases; bases with no gene match: 6. Profiling relied on immunoSEQ multiplex PCR, and the TCRdb table lists in-frame clones only, not all of them. The sample yields 90,000 to 150,000 clones, around 89% seen once. This TCR was recovered from a woman aged 18 to 35 in good health and CMV-seropositive. Source material: PBMCs. This chain joins TRBV19 and TRBJ2-7; TRBD2 matches at 11 bases. In nucleotides, the CDR3 is TGTGCCAGTAGTGACACTAGCGGGAGCCGCTACGAGCAGTACTTC. Amino acids: CASSDTSGSRYEQYF.